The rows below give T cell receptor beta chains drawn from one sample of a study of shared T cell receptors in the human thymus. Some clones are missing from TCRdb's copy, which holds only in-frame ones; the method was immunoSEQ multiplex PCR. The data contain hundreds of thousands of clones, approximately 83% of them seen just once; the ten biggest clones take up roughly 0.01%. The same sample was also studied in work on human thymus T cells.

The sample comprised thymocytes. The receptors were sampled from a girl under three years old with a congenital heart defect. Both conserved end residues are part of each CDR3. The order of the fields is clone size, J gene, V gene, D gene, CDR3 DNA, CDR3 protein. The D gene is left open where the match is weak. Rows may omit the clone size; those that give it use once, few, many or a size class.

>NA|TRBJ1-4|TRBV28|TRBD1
TGTGCCAGCAGTCGCAACAGGGGGCGCGTTGGGGAAAAACTGTTTTTT
CASSRNRGRVGEKLFF
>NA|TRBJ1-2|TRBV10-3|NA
TGTGCCACCCCGGGGGGCACTAACTATGGCTACACCTTC
CATPGGTNYGYTF
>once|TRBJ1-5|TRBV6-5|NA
TGTGCCAGCAGTTACGGGGGGGGCAATCAGCCCCAGCATTTT
CASSYGGGNQPQHF
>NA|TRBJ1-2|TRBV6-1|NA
TGTGCCAGCGGGGGGAGGGGTAATGGCTACACCTTC
CASGGRGNGYTF
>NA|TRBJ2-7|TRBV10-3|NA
TGTGCCATCAGTGACCGTGGGGGCCGGGAGCAGTACTTC
CAISDRGGREQYF
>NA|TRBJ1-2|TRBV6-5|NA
TGTGCCAGCAGTTACTCGATACCCAACAGCACCTATGGCTACACCTTC
CASSYSIPNSTYGYTF
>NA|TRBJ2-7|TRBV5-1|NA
TGCGCCAGCAGCTTGCGGGGTTGTTGTGACGAGCAGTACTTC
CASSLRGCCDEQYF
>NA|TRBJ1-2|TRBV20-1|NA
TGCAGTGCCCCTACGGTGCGCTACACCTTC
CSAPTVRYTF
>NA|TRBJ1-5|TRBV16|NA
TGTGCCAGCAGCCACCTTCGAAGGGAGATCTATAGCAATCAGCCCCAGCATTTT
CASSHLRREIYSNQPQHF
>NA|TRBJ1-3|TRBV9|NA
TGTGCCAGCAGCTCCATGTACAGGGTCCCTGGAAACACCATATATTTT
CASSSMYRVPGNTIYF
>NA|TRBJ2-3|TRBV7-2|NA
TGTGCCAGCAGCTTAGAGCTAGCGTGGTATTTT
CASSLELAWYF
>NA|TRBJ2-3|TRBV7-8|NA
TGTGCCAGCAGCCCCCCCCAGGGGAGCGATACGCAGTATTTT
CASSPPQGSDTQYF
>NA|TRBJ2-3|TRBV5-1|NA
TGCGCCAGCAGGCACAGGGTAGGCGCAGATACGCAGTATTTT
CASRHRVGADTQYF
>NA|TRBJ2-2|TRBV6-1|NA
TGTGCCAGCAATGTCTGTCCTACCGGGGAGCTGTTTTTT
CASNVCPTGELFF
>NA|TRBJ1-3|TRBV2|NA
TGTGCCAGCAGTGCGGGGTGGGGGGACTCTGGAAACACCATATATTTT
CASSAGWGDSGNTIYF
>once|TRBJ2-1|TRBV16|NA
TGTGCCAGCAGCCAATCTATGGCAGGGGACGGCTTGATCGATGAGCAGTTCTTC
CASSQSMAGDGLIDEQFF
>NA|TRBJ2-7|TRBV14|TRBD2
TGTGCCAGCAGCCAACGGCTAGCGGGAGACTACGAGCAGTACTTC
CASSQRLAGDYEQYF
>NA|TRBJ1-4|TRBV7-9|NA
TGTGCCAGCAGCGGCGAGCAGGGGATTAATGAAAAACTGTTTTTT
CASSGEQGINEKLFF
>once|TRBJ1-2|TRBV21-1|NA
TGTGCCAGCAGCATTCGGGCAGGGGGAAAGAATGGCTACACCTTC
CASSIRAGGKNGYTF
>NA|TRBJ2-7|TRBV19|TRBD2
TGTGCCAGTAGTAGCGGGGGGGCTCCCGAGCAGTACTTC
CASSSGGAPEQYF
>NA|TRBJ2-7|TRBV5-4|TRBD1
TGTGCCAGCAGCTTCGGACAGGGGGAGTCCTACGAGCAGTACTTC
CASSFGQGESYEQYF
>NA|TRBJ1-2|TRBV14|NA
TGTGCCACTGGGCCTCTCCATACTGTCTATGGCTACACCTTC
CATGPLHTVYGYTF
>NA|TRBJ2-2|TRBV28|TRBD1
TGTGCCAGCAGTTCGACAGGGACCACCGGGGAGCTGTTTTTT
CASSSTGTTGELFF
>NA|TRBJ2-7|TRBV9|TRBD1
TGTGCCAGCAGCGCCGAAGGGACAGCGTCGCATGACGAGCAGTACTTC
CASSAEGTASHDEQYF
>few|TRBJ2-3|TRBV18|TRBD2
TGTGCCAGCTCACCTAGCGGGGGGGCGAGCACAGATACGCAGTATTTT
CASSPSGGASTDTQYF
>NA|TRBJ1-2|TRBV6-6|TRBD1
TGTGCCAGCAGTGATTTGGACAGGGGTCGCTCTGGCTACACCTTC
CASSDLDRGRSGYTF
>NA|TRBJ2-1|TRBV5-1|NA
TGCGCCAGCAGCCCAGACGGGGTTTACAATGAGCAGTTCTTC
CASSPDGVYNEQFF
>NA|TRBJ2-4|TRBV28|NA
TGTGCCAGCAGTTCGTCGGACTTTGGGGAAAACATTCAGTACTTC
CASSSSDFGENIQYF